The 7 T cell receptor beta chains listed next were all sequenced from one sample in a study of blood T cell repertoires in COVID-19. The method was immunoSEQ multiplex PCR; TCRdb's version includes in-frame clones alone and lacks a portion of them. The repertoire includes about 420,000 clones, roughly 90% of them detected once, and approximately 0.92% sits in the top ten. The sample comprised peripheral blood. The receptors derive from a man between 18 and 29 years old with COVID-19, enrolled during active disease.

The sample holds one count of this clone. The chain uses TRBV5-4 and TRBJ1-2; 11 nucleotides agree with TRBD1. The germline V gene has CDR1 SGHNT and CDR2 YYREEE (reference sequence). J gave up 5 bases and V 0 bases, and 0 bases lay outside the gene matches. The CDR3 spans 14 residues. CDR3 residues: CASSLGDRGYGYTF. CDR3 coding DNA: TGTGCCAGCAGCTTGGGGGACAGGGGGTATGGCTACACCTTC. Complete variable domain (other parts from reference TRBV5-4 and TRBJ1-2): ETGVTQSPTHLIKTRGQQVTLRCSSQSGHNTVSWYQQALGQGPQFIFQYYREEENGRGNFPPRFSGLQFPNYSSELNVNALELDDSALYLCASSLGDRGYGYTFGSGTRLTVV.

This chain joins TRBV7-8 and TRBJ1-5; the match to TRBD1 covers 8 bases. Germline-derived CDR1 and CDR2 are SGHVS and FQNEAQ. The CDR3 has 14 residues. V was pared by 1 base and J by 6 bases, with 2 bases of the junction left unmatched. The CDR3 DNA reads TGTGCCAGCAGCTTAGGGACAGGGATTCAGCCCCAGCATTTT. It specifies CASSLGTGIQPQHF.

J is TRBJ1-2 and V is TRBV6-5, with D tentatively TRBD1 (5 bases). This CDR3 spans 14 amino acids. CDR1 and CDR2 from the germline V gene are MNHEY and SVGAGI. Trimming left V 0 bases short and J 7 bases short, with 12 bases between. The CDR3 coding sequence is TGTGCCAGCAGTTACTCGGGCAGGGTAACTGGCTACACCTTC. Translated: CASSYSGRVTGYTF.

This clone was found a few times. Other DNA sequences of this sample code for an identical CDR3. The chain employs TRBV19 and TRBJ2-1; D unresolved. The CDR3 covers 13 residues. V shed 3 bases and J shed 3 bases, with 6 bases lying between them. Germline V gene data show CDR1 as LNHDA and CDR2 as SQIVND (reference sequence). Here the CDR3 reads CASSISLYNEQFF. The CDR3 bases are TGTGCCAGTAGTATCTCCCTCTACAATGAGCAGTTCTTC.

Notes on this clone: This sample also contains other DNA sequences that code for the same CDR3. The chain uses TRBV5-4 and TRBJ2-3, with TRBD2 matching 9 bases. The germline gives CDR1 SGHNT, CDR2 YYREEE (reference sequence). V shed 2 bases and J 0 bases; nucleotides not matched to a gene: 4. This CDR3 contains 16 residues. CDR3 DNA sequence: TGTGCCAGCAGCTTAGGGCTAGCGGGGAGCACAGATACGCAGTATTTT. Translated, it gives CASSLGLAGSTDTQYF.

The gene calls are TRBV10-1 and TRBJ1-1; 7 bases match TRBD1. The CDR3 sequence is 15 residues long. Looked up from germline, CDR1 is WNHNN and CDR2 is SYGVQD (reference sequence). Trimming cost V 6 bases and J 2 bases; bases outside gene matches: 9. The CDR3 reads CASSDRTGPNTEAFF. CDR3 coding DNA: TGCGCCAGCAGCGACCGGACAGGCCCCAACACTGAAGCTTTCTTT.

This rearrangement joins TRBV5-8 to TRBJ2-1; weak D call: TRBD1 (5 bases). This CDR3 region has 15 residues. In germline, CDR1 is SGHTS, CDR2 YDEGEE. The germline V and J ends were trimmed by 2 bases and 6 bases, with 15 bases remaining between them. In DNA, the CDR3 is TGTGCCAGCAGCTTTCAAGGGGTATGGGGCAATGAGCAGTTCTTC. As protein: CASSFQGVWGNEQFF.